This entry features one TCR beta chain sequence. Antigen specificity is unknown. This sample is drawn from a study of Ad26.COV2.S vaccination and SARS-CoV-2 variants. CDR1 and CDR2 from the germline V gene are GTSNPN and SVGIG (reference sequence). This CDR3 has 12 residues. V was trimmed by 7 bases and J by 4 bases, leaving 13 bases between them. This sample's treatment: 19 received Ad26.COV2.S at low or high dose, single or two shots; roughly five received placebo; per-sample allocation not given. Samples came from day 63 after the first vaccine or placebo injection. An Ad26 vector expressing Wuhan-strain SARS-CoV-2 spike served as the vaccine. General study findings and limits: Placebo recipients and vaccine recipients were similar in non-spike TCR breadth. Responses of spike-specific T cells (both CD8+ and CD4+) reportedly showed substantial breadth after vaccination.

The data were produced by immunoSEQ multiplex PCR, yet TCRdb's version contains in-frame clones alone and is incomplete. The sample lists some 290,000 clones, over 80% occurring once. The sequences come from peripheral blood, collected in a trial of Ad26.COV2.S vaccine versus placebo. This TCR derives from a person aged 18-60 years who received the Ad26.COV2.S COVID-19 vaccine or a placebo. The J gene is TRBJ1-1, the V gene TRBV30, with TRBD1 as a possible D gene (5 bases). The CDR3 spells CALRARATEAFF. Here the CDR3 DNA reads TGTGCCTTAAGGGCCAGGGCCACTGAAGCTTTCTTT. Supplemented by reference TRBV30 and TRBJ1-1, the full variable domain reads SQTIHQWPATLVQPVGSPLSLECTVEGTSNPNLYWYRQAAGRGLQLLFYSVGIGQISSEVPQNLSASRPQDRQFILSSKKLLLSDSGFYLCALRARATEAFFGQGTRLTVV.